The T cell receptor beta chain described here comes from a study of blood T cell repertoires in COVID-19. Clinical history reported by participants formed the basis on which cohorts were assigned. The repertoire was sequenced with immunoSEQ multiplex PCR; TCRdb's copy has only in-frame clones and lacks some. The table includes some 310,000 clones, roughly 89% detected once. Germline V lookup: CDR1 KGHSH, CDR2 LQKENI. The CDR3 spans 15 residues. The junction had 12 bases not matched to a gene; V was cut back by 6 bases and J by 4 bases. The receptor comes from a woman in her twenties or thirties who had recovered from COVID-19. This chain uses TRBV18 with TRBJ2-7, with TRBD1 matching over 7 bases. Sequencing was done on a sample of PBMCs or T cells enriched from blood (not recorded which). This chain's CDR3 is CASSPGTAQWYEQYF. The CDR3 DNA sequence: TGTGCCAGCTCTCCGGGGACAGCCCAGTGGTACGAGCAGTACTTC.